This T cell receptor (beta chain) was sequenced during a study of monozygotic twins with inflammatory bowel disease. About this clonotype itself: The antigen is unknown.

TCRdb derives one entry per CDR3 protein from the 5' RACE reads, leaving out DNA. The sample has roughly 300,000 distinct CDR3 sequences. Regarding the study as a whole: Varying immunosuppressive regimens may have increased patient repertoire variability. Those with IBD had lower TCRbeta diversity (inverse Simpson) than their healthy co-twins did.

Per germline, CDR1 MNHEY and CDR2 SVGEGT. This CDR3 contains 16 residues. The specimen was blood. The clonotype comes from a human donor with ulcerative colitis or Crohn's disease, or a healthy co-twin of an affected twin (not recorded which). The chain is built from TRBV6-2 or TRBV6-3 and TRBJ2-7. CDR3 protein: CASSYRQTNRGYEQYF.